These T cell receptor beta chains were read from a single sample in a study of T cell responses to AZD1222 COVID-19 vaccine. The method was immunoSEQ multiplex PCR; TCRdb's version includes in-frame clones alone and lacks a portion of them. Here the sample spans 150,000 to 200,000 clones, 90% to 95% being singletons. The sample consisted of peripheral blood, taken on day 0 of AZD1222 vaccination. The receptors originated from an adult in good health. Each CDR3 is given with its conserved first and last residue. The D gene is left open where the match is weak. The size entry is marked missing in some rows and otherwise reads once, few, many or a size class.

>-|TRBV12-3/TRBV12-4|TRBJ1-1|-
TGTGCCAGCAGTTTACTTTCTACTGAAGCTTTCTTT
CASSLLSTEAFF
>once|TRBV10-3|TRBJ2-1|TRBD2
TGTGCCATCAACGGGCCTAGCGGGATGAATTCCTCCTACAATGAGCAGTTCTTC
CAINGPSGMNSSYNEQFF
>-|TRBV12-3/TRBV12-4|TRBJ1-1|-
TGTGCCAGCAGTTTTAAGGTGAACACTGAAGCTTTCTTT
CASSFKVNTEAFF
>-|TRBV18|TRBJ1-1|TRBD1
TGTGCCAGCTCAGCTCGACAGGGGGACACTGAAGCTTTCTTT
CASSARQGDTEAFF
>-|TRBV5-1|TRBJ1-6|-
TGCGCCAGCAGCCCGGGACAACTTAACAATTCACCCCTCCACTTT
CASSPGQLNNSPLHF
>-|TRBV11-1|TRBJ1-1|-
TGTGCCAGCAGACTGGGGGGCGCTGAAGCTTTCTTT
CASRLGGAEAFF
>-|TRBV12-3/TRBV12-4|TRBJ1-1|-
TGTGCCAGCGGTCGTTCACGGGGCGAAGCTTTCTTT
CASGRSRGEAFF
>-|TRBV7-9|TRBJ2-1|TRBD2
TGTGCCAGCAGCTTATTAGGGCGGGAGGGCCCCAATGAGCAGTTCTTC
CASSLLGREGPNEQFF
>-|TRBV10-1|TRBJ2-1|-
TGCGCCAGCAGTGACCCCTTATACAATGAGCAGTTCTTC
CASSDPLYNEQFF
>-|TRBV7-2|TRBJ2-7|TRBD2
TGTGCCAGCAGCGGAAGCGGGAGCTCCTACGAGCAGTACTTC
CASSGSGSSYEQYF
>-|TRBV9|TRBJ2-3|-
TGTGCCAGCAGCGAGGGCGGTCCCCCCACAGATACGCAGTATTTT
CASSEGGPPTDTQYF
>-|TRBV2|TRBJ1-1|-
TGTGCCAGCCTCCCCGGCAGGACGACTGAAGCTTTCTTT
CASLPGRTTEAFF
>-|TRBV11-2|TRBJ2-7|-
TGTGCCAGCAGCTTAGATCACCAGGCCGGCTACGAGCAGTACTTC
CASSLDHQAGYEQYF
>-|TRBV27|TRBJ2-3|TRBD2
TGTGCCAGCAGCCCCGAGGGGACTAGCGGGAGAAGTAGGACAGATACGCAGTATTTT
CASSPEGTSGRSRTDTQYF
>-|TRBV10-3|TRBJ1-1|-
TGTGCCATCAACCCGGGACGGGTAAACACTGAAGCTTTCTTT
CAINPGRVNTEAFF
>-|TRBV12-5|TRBJ2-3|-
TGTGCTAGTGGTTGGTCCACAGATACGCAGTATTTT
CASGWSTDTQYF